The clone carrying this TCR beta chain has just a few counts. Its antigen is not known. This specimen belongs to a study of regulatory T cells in long-lasting Graves disease. Across the whole study: Antithyroid drugs had been taken under 3 months by newly diagnosed Graves' patients.

To make TCR beta libraries, researchers used iRepertoire HTBI primers and Arm-PCR of CDR3 regions. MiXCR, applied by TCRdb to the multiplex PCR reads, yields one record per CDR3 protein. This sample has hundreds of thousands of distinct CDR3 sequences, with 16% found just once. J was trimmed by 4 bases and V by 0 bases; bases with no gene match: 9. In germline, CDR1 is SGHRS, CDR2 YFSETQ. The CDR3 sequence is 17 residues long. As for time point: newly diagnosed GD, antithyroid drugs for less than 3 months. With RNA extracted from PBMCs as input, the TCR library was made. The study's findings and limits: TRBV28, TRBJ1-2 and TRBJ2-5 were segments that persistent disease favored.

These sequences were also reported in another study, on T cells in Graves' hyperthyroidism and ophthalmopathy. As that report states: The patients, who ranged from 18 to 65 in age, presented with newly diagnosed hyperthyroidism lasting under 2 months.

The rearrangement uses TRBV5-1 and TRBJ2-5, with 10 nucleotides matching TRBD2. This clonotype was sampled from a woman aged 35 to 60 with Graves disease. The specimen comprised peripheral blood mononuclear cells (PBMCs), sampled at new diagnosis, from a patient treated with antithyroid drugs. CDR3 sequence: CASSLEWASGSGETQYF. CDR3 nucleotide sequence: TGCGCCAGCAGCTTGGAATGGGCTAGCGGGAGCGGAGAGACCCAGTACTTC.